This T cell receptor (beta chain) appears in the sequencing data of a study of Graves' ophthalmopathy and Graves' hyperthyroidism. The CDR3 totals 13 residues. V was shortened by 4 bases and J by 1 base, with 7 bases between the two germline ends. Germline assignment: CDR1 SGHTA and CDR2 FQGNSA. This clonotype has a handful of counts. The antigen is not known. General study points: Clonotypes were expanded in thyroid at above 0.001 frequency, and most also appeared in blood.

Disease in donors with ophthalmopathy had moderate-to-severe activity, CAS ≥3, NOSPECS ≥4 and under 3 months' duration. As the starting material, over 9 ml of fresh peripheral blood yielded the PBMCs. CDR3 regions of TCR beta were amplified from RNA transcripts. An initial RT-PCR round employing HTBI primers preceded a second-round multiplex PCR. From the multiplex PCR reads, TCRdb called clonotypes with MiXCR, one entry per CDR3 protein. The sample consists of about 740,000 distinct CDR3 sequences, about 44% of them appearing once. The receptor was isolated from an adult man with Graves' ophthalmopathy. Source material: peripheral blood. The chain couples TRBV7-2 to TRBJ1-2; no firm D call. CDR3 bases: TGTGCCAGCAGCTCACGGCTTAACTATGGCTACACCTTC. Translating gives CASSSRLNYGYTF.